Listed here is a single T cell receptor beta chain. Its antigen is unidentified. The entry originates in a study of vaccination and CD4 T cells after COVID-19. In the study overall: Samples taken post-COVID came a median about 100 days after diagnosis, ranging from 35 to 161. Overlapping SARS-CoV-2, HCoV-NL63, HCoV-OC43 and HCoV-229E spike peptides stimulated the cells.

General study points: The researchers studied relatively few convalescent patients and omitted early post-infection timepoints.

Cultured CD4+ T cell DNA underwent sequencing with the Oncomine TCR Beta short-read assay. TCRdb processed the PCR reads anew with MiXCR; each CDR3 protein has one entry. The top ten clones hold about a sixth of a sample with about 8,900 distinct CDR3 sequences, roughly 34% of them seen once. CDR3 size: 14 residues. The germline V gene encodes CDR1 SGHDT and CDR2 YYEEEE. V lost 4 bases and J 0 bases, leaving 10 bases between the germline ends. The treatment denotes: roughly 10-day PBMC culture with coronavirus spike peptide pools or control peptides (ViraFEST assay). The sequenced sample consisted of CD4+ T cells from blood, cultured in vitro. The chain joins TRBV5-6 to TRBJ1-2; D might be TRBD1 (5 bases). The source is a human donor who had recovered from COVID-19. The chain's CDR3 is CASSLGGANYGYTF. Written as DNA, the CDR3 is TGTGCCAGCAGCCTTGGGGGTGCTAACTATGGCTACACCTTC.